The rows below give T cell receptor beta chains drawn from one sample of a study of OX40 agonist ivuxolimab in advanced cancers. Clones were sequenced by immunoSEQ multiplex PCR, and TCRdb holds only the in-frame ones, with some missing. The table lists about 65,000 clones, around 87% of them singletons, with 0.3% to 0.4% in the top ten. Sequencing was performed on CD4+ or CD8+ T cells sorted from blood, taken in a trial of the OX40 agonist ivuxolimab. These receptors were taken from an adult with an advanced solid tumor such as melanoma, head and neck, liver or kidney cancer. Each CDR3 is given with its conserved first and last residue. A D gene is named only where the DNA matches it firmly. Rows give clone size only sometimes, using once, few, many, or a class for an expanded clone.

V,size,J,D,DNA,CDR3
TRBV7-2,NA,TRBJ1-1,NA,TGTGCCAGCAGCCAAGAAACGCGGGGTTTGAACACTGAAGCTTTCTTT,CASSQETRGLNTEAFF
TRBV12-5,NA,TRBJ1-1,NA,TGTGCTAGTCTGACCCAGGGGTTCATGAACACTGAAGCTTTCTTT,CASLTQGFMNTEAFF
TRBV6-5,NA,TRBJ2-1,TRBD1,TGTGCCAGCACCCTGGACAGGGGCAACAATGAGCAGTTCTTC,CASTLDRGNNEQFF
TRBV6-6,NA,TRBJ2-5,NA,TGTGCCAGCAGTTACTCAGGGGGACTACCTCAAGAGACCCAGTACTTC,CASSYSGGLPQETQYF
TRBV2,NA,TRBJ2-1,NA,TGTGCCAGCACCCCCAGGGTAGGCCACAATGAGCAGTTCTTC,CASTPRVGHNEQFF
TRBV11-1,NA,TRBJ2-2,NA,TGTGCCAGCAGCCTACGGGACTCAAACACCGGGGAGCTGTTTTTT,CASSLRDSNTGELFF
TRBV23-1,NA,TRBJ2-7,NA,TGCGCCAGCAGTCAATCTTCGGGTCAACTCTCCTACGAGCAGTACTTC,CASSQSSGQLSYEQYF
TRBV10-2,NA,TRBJ2-1,TRBD2,TGCGCCAGCAGTGATTCTGCACTAGCGGGGGCCCAAACATCCTACAATGAGCAGTTCTTC,CASSDSALAGAQTSYNEQFF
TRBV4-2,NA,TRBJ2-6,NA,TGTGCCAGCAGCCAAGAGTCGGTGCAGGGTCGCTCTGGGGCCAACGTCCTGACTTTC,CASSQESVQGRSGANVLTF
TRBV6-6,NA,TRBJ1-2,TRBD1,TGTGCCAGCAGTTACGACAGGGGGGTTGGCTACACCTTC,CASSYDRGVGYTF
TRBV7-9,NA,TRBJ1-5,NA,TGTGCCAGCAGCGCCCTCGATCAGCCCCAGCATTTT,CASSALDQPQHF
TRBV11-2,NA,TRBJ2-7,TRBD1,TGTGCCAGCAGCTCTCTCCGGGACAGCTACGAGCAGTACTTC,CASSSLRDSYEQYF
TRBV11-2,NA,TRBJ2-1,TRBD2,TGTGCCAGCAGCTTAGTTACTAGCGGGGGGCTCAATGAGCAGTTCTTC,CASSLVTSGGLNEQFF
TRBV4-1,NA,TRBJ2-3,NA,TGCGCCAGCAGCCAAGAGGAGGGGACAGCCCAGGGACTCACAGATACGCAGTATTTT,CASSQEEGTAQGLTDTQYF
TRBV19,NA,TRBJ2-5,TRBD2,TGTGCCAGTAGTATGCACCCCGGGACTATCCCAGAGACCCAGTACTTC,CASSMHPGTIPETQYF
TRBV5-8,NA,TRBJ1-6,NA,TGTGCCAGCAGCTTGCAGGGTCCACCCCTCCACTTT,CASSLQGPPLHF
TRBV30,NA,TRBJ2-1,NA,TGTGCCTGGTCTTCAGGGACGTTCAACAATGAGCAGTTCTTC,CAWSSGTFNNEQFF
TRBV19,NA,TRBJ1-1,NA,TGTGCCAGTAGTATGATCCGGGCCGGGACTGAAGCTTTCTTT,CASSMIRAGTEAFF
TRBV4-1,NA,TRBJ2-7,NA,TGCGCCAGCAGCGATTTCTACGAGCAGTACTTC,CASSDFYEQYF
TRBV19,NA,TRBJ1-1,NA,TGTGCCAGTACCACTTGGACGGGAGGGTCGACTGAAGCTTTCTTT,CASTTWTGGSTEAFF
TRBV10-3,NA,TRBJ2-5,NA,TGTGCCATCAGTGAGTTGCAGGGAGGACACGGTAGGAAGCAGTACTTC,CAISELQGGHGRKQYF
TRBV27,NA,TRBJ2-2,TRBD2,TGTGCCAGCAGTTGGTCAACGGGACTTAGCGGGTCCGGGGAGCTGTTTTTT,CASSWSTGLSGSGELFF
TRBV7-2,NA,TRBJ2-1,NA,TGTGCCAGCAGCCGAGAAGGGACGACCCGACTTGAGCAGTTCTTC,CASSREGTTRLEQFF
TRBV5-6,once,TRBJ1-2,NA,TGTGCCAGCAGCCCTGACACCCGCGGGGGCTACACCTTC,CASSPDTRGGYTF
TRBV7-9,few,TRBJ2-7,NA,TGTGCCAGCAGCTTAGCAGGTCCGTTCGGTAGATACGAGCAGTACTTC,CASSLAGPFGRYEQYF
TRBV5-1,NA,TRBJ2-7,TRBD1,TGCGCCAGCAGCTCCCAGGGGGACGGCGAGCAGTACTTC,CASSSQGDGEQYF
TRBV4-2,NA,TRBJ1-2,NA,TGTGCCAGCAGCCAAGATACGAGGGGAGGAAGGTATGGCTACACCTTC,CASSQDTRGGRYGYTF
TRBV29-1,NA,TRBJ1-1,NA,TGCAGCGTTGAAGGTGGGAATGAAGCTTTCTTT,CSVEGGNEAFF
TRBV5-6,NA,TRBJ2-5,TRBD1,TGTGCCAGCAGCACCTTCGACAGGGCCCAAGAGACCCAGTACTTC,CASSTFDRAQETQYF
TRBV6-1,NA,TRBJ1-5,NA,TGTGCCAGCAGGTATATGGGGGGCGATCAGCCCCAGCATTTT,CASRYMGGDQPQHF
TRBV19,NA,TRBJ1-4,TRBD1,TGTGCCAGTAGTAAACAGGGGGCTTTTGAGGAAAAACTGTTTTTT,CASSKQGAFEEKLFF
TRBV7-9,once,TRBJ2-7,TRBD1,TGTGCCAGCAGCTCACAGCGACCGGGACAGGGATCCTACGAGCAGTACTTC,CASSSQRPGQGSYEQYF
TRBV18,NA,TRBJ1-2,NA,TGTGCCAGCTCCCTAGACAGCTTCCTTGGCTACACCTTC,CASSLDSFLGYTF
TRBV6-5,NA,TRBJ2-7,NA,TGTGCCAGCAGTTATACAAGGAGCTCCTACGAGCAGTACTTC,CASSYTRSSYEQYF
TRBV14,NA,TRBJ1-6,TRBD1,TGTGCCAGCAGCCTCAGGGGGGGCTCCTATAATTCACCCCTCCACTTT,CASSLRGGSYNSPLHF
TRBV5-5,NA,TRBJ2-7,NA,TGTGCCAGCAGCTTAATGGGGCGGTACGAGCAGTACTTC,CASSLMGRYEQYF
TRBV4-2,NA,TRBJ2-3,TRBD1,TGTGCCAGCAGCCAAGATGTAACAGGGGGCGGCACAGATACGCAGTATTTT,CASSQDVTGGGTDTQYF
TRBV30,NA,TRBJ1-5,NA,TGTGCCTGGAGCGGAAACGGCAATCAGCCCCAGCATTTT,CAWSGNGNQPQHF
TRBV9,NA,TRBJ2-5,TRBD1,TGTGCCAGCAGCCCCCGGGACAGGGGGCTCCAAGAGACCCAGTACTTC,CASSPRDRGLQETQYF